This is a list of T cell receptor beta chains from one sample in a study of PD-L1 blockade in urothelial cancer. Clones were read by immunoSEQ multiplex PCR, and TCRdb kept only the in-frame ones, dropping some. This table holds more than 60,000 clones, around nine tenths found once. Specimen: PBMCs, collected around atezolizumab (anti-PD-L1) treatment. The source of these receptors is a man aged 55 to 69 with urothelial cancer. The CDR3 runs from the conserved cysteine through the conserved F or W. Each record gives: V gene, D gene, clone size, J gene, CDR3 DNA, CDR3 protein. A D gene is named only where the DNA matches it firmly. Rows give clone size only sometimes, using once, few, many, or a class for an expanded clone.

TRBV2	TRBD1	.	TRBJ2-7	TGTGCCAGCAGCGCCCAGACAGGGCTCTCCTACGAGCAGTACTTC	CASSAQTGLSYEQYF
TRBV6-5	.	.	TRBJ1-3	TGTGCCAGCAGTTACTCGGGCGGAGGCTCTGGAAACACCATATATTTT	CASSYSGGGSGNTIYF
TRBV27	.	.	TRBJ2-5	TGTGCCAGCAGTTTCTCAAGGAGCCAAGAGACCCAGTACTTC	CASSFSRSQETQYF
TRBV29-1	.	once	TRBJ1-2	TGCAGCGGTGTCGAGAGCAACTATGGCTACACCTTC	CSGVESNYGYTF
TRBV2	.	once	TRBJ2-2	TGTGCCAGCAGTGGCGGGCGAAACACCGGGGAGCTGTTTTTT	CASSGGRNTGELFF
TRBV27	TRBD1	.	TRBJ1-2	TGTGCCAGCAGTTTATTCGGGACAGGGTATGATGGCTACACCTTC	CASSLFGTGYDGYTF
TRBV7-9	.	.	TRBJ2-1	TGTGCCAGCAGTGCCGGACAGAGCTCCTACAATGAGCAGTTCTTC	CASSAGQSSYNEQFF
TRBV30	TRBD1	.	TRBJ1-5	TGTGCCTGGAGCGCGACAGGGGGACAGCCCCAGCATTTT	CAWSATGGQPQHF
TRBV4-1	.	.	TRBJ2-7	TGCGCCAGCAGCCAAGCCGGGGTTGCGACAGGACTGGAGACCTACGAGCAGTACTTC	CASSQAGVATGLETYEQYF
TRBV6-5	.	.	TRBJ2-1	TGTGCCAGCAGCCCCACGTGGGGGGACGATGAGCAGTTCTTC	CASSPTWGDDEQFF
TRBV19	TRBD2	once	TRBJ2-1	TGTGCCAGTAGTCGTAGCGGGGGGTACAATGAGCAGTTCTTC	CASSRSGGYNEQFF
TRBV5-6	.	.	TRBJ2-2	TGTGCCAGCAGCTTACTAGCTACCTCCGGGGAGCTGTTTTTT	CASSLLATSGELFF
TRBV5-1	TRBD2	.	TRBJ2-7	TGCGCCAGCAGCTTGGCCCCAGCGGGAGGGGCGTACTTC	CASSLAPAGGAYF
TRBV11-3	TRBD2	once	TRBJ2-7	TGTGCCAGCAGCTTCTCGGGGGGGCGAGAGCAGTACTTC	CASSFSGGREQYF
TRBV5-1	.	.	TRBJ1-2	TGCGCCAGCAGCTTGGAAGCGGGACCTAACTATGGCTACACCTTC	CASSLEAGPNYGYTF
TRBV19	.	.	TRBJ2-5	TGTGCCAGTAGTATTTCGGGGACCCAGTACTTC	CASSISGTQYF
TRBV7-9	.	.	TRBJ1-2	TGTGCCAGCAGCTTGGGGGGGGACTATGGCTACACCTTC	CASSLGGDYGYTF
TRBV7-8	TRBD1	.	TRBJ2-2	TGTGCCAGCAGACCCACCCCACAGGGGAACACCGAGGAGCTGTTTTTT	CASRPTPQGNTEELFF
TRBV5-4	TRBD2	.	TRBJ2-4	TGTGCCAGCAGCTCCGGACTAGCGGGGGCCCACAGTGGAAAGTACTTC	CASSSGLAGAHSGKYF
TRBV5-1	.	.	TRBJ2-7	TGCGCCAGCAGCTTGGAGGGGGAGCAGTACTTC	CASSLEGEQYF
TRBV9	.	.	TRBJ2-1	TGTGCCAGCAGCCCCTCGACGGAGTCCTACAATGAGCAGTTCTTC	CASSPSTESYNEQFF
TRBV7-8	.	.	TRBJ1-1	TGTGCCAGCAGCTACAGTGGAGGACGGATTTGGACTGAAGCTTTCTTT	CASSYSGGRIWTEAFF
TRBV27	.	.	TRBJ2-7	TGTGCCAGCAGTTGGGGTTTTGGGGCGTCCGAGCAGTACTTC	CASSWGFGASEQYF
TRBV19	.	.	TRBJ1-2	TGTGCCAGTAGTATTTCGGTGAACCGAGATAACTATGGCTACACCTTC	CASSISVNRDNYGYTF
TRBV4-1	.	.	TRBJ2-3	TGCGCCAGCAGCCAGGACCCCGGGCCGGGGGATTGGGATACGCAGTATTTT	CASSQDPGPGDWDTQYF
TRBV19	TRBD1	.	TRBJ2-1	TGTGCCAGTAGTCCCGGGACAGGGGGTACCCGGGGGCAGTTCTTC	CASSPGTGGTRGQFF
TRBV5-1	.	.	TRBJ1-1	TGCGCCAGCAGCTGGAATCTTAGAGGGGGGGGAGGTACTGAAGCTTTCTTT	CASSWNLRGGGGTEAFF
TRBV11-1	TRBD1	.	TRBJ2-7	TGTGCCAGCAGCCCCGGGACAGACTTTAGGTACGAGCAGTACTTC	CASSPGTDFRYEQYF
TRBV7-2	TRBD2	once	TRBJ2-2	TGTGCCAGCAGGGAAGGACTAGCGGGGGGCTCAGGCACCGGGGAGCTGTTTTTT	CASREGLAGGSGTGELFF
TRBV29-1	TRBD1	.	TRBJ1-2	TGCAGCGTTGATCGACAGGGTTCCTTCGTCTACACCTTC	CSVDRQGSFVYTF
TRBV4-2	.	.	TRBJ2-5	TGTGCCAGCAGCCAAGAGACAAGCCACCAAGAGACCCAGTACTTC	CASSQETSHQETQYF
TRBV7-6	.	.	TRBJ1-2	TGTGCCAGCGCTACAGCACCCTGGGTTCAGGGGCGCTTAGGGTATGGCTACACCTTC	CASATAPWVQGRLGYGYTF
TRBV7-9	.	.	TRBJ2-5	TGTGCCAGCAGCCCGGACAGAGTCGACGAGACCCAGTACTTC	CASSPDRVDETQYF
TRBV29-1	.	.	TRBJ2-1	TGCAGCGTCACCCGACAGAGACCTACCTACAATGAGCAGTTCTTC	CSVTRQRPTYNEQFF
TRBV28	TRBD2	.	TRBJ2-7	TGTGCCAGCAGTTTAAACTTGGGAGGGCCCTACGAGCAGTACTTC	CASSLNLGGPYEQYF
TRBV28	TRBD1	.	TRBJ1-1	TGTGCCAGCAGTTACACAGGGGCGACGAACACTGAAGCTTTCTTT	CASSYTGATNTEAFF
TRBV6-5	.	.	TRBJ1-4	TGTGCCAGCAGCCGCGATGAAAAACTGTTTTTT	CASSRDEKLFF
TRBV11-3	.	.	TRBJ2-2	TGTGCCAGCAGCTTAGGCGGCGGAGGCGGCACCGGGGAGCTGTTTTTT	CASSLGGGGGTGELFF
TRBV7-3	.	.	TRBJ2-7	TGTGCCAGCAGTCTAGACAGGTGGACCTCCTACGAGCAGTACTTC	CASSLDRWTSYEQYF
TRBV9	TRBD1	once	TRBJ2-3	TGTGCCACGGGGACAGGCACAGATACGCAGTATTTT	CATGTGTDTQYF
TRBV2	.	.	TRBJ2-3	TGTGCCAGCAGTGAAAGAGCGTTATATCCAGATACGCAGTATTTT	CASSERALYPDTQYF
TRBV5-6	TRBD1	.	TRBJ1-2	TGTGCCAGCAGCTTCAACACCGGGACAGCTAACTATGGCTACACCTTC	CASSFNTGTANYGYTF
TRBV6-4	TRBD1	.	TRBJ2-5	TGTGCCAGCAGTCGGGACAGGGTATCTGAGACCCAGTACTTC	CASSRDRVSETQYF
TRBV4-3	.	.	TRBJ2-5	TGCGCCAGCAGCCAAGATCCGCAGGCGCAAGAGACCCAGTACTTC	CASSQDPQAQETQYF
TRBV5-1	TRBD1	.	TRBJ1-2	TGCGCCAGCAGCTCGACTCCGGGACAGAGTCCCTCTGGCTACACCTTC	CASSSTPGQSPSGYTF
TRBV6-5	TRBD2	once	TRBJ2-7	TGTGCCAGCAGTTACGATAGCGGGGTCATCTACGAGCAGTACTTC	CASSYDSGVIYEQYF
TRBV7-9	.	.	TRBJ2-5	TGTGCCAGCAGCCTCCCCGAAGCGGCCACGCCGCGGACCCAGTACTTC	CASSLPEAATPRTQYF
TRBV30	TRBD1	.	TRBJ1-2	TGTGCCTGGAGTGCCCGCAGGGACAGGGGTGGCGGCTACACCTTC	CAWSARRDRGGGYTF
TRBV19	.	once	TRBJ1-1	TGTGCCAGTAGTATGGGATGGGGGCGTGGTACAGCGAACACTGAAGCTTTCTTT	CASSMGWGRGTANTEAFF
TRBV5-6	TRBD1	.	TRBJ1-4	TGTGCCAGCAGCAGCGTAGGGACAGGCGATGAAAAACTGTTTTTT	CASSSVGTGDEKLFF
TRBV6-5	TRBD1	.	TRBJ1-1	TGTGCCAGCAGTAAACCCGGACAGGTGAACACTGAAGCTTTCTTT	CASSKPGQVNTEAFF
TRBV4-3	.	.	TRBJ2-3	TGCGCCAGCAGCCAAGATGAGCAGGGATCAGATACGCAGTATTTT	CASSQDEQGSDTQYF
TRBV11-3	TRBD1	.	TRBJ2-5	TGTGCCAGCAGCTGGTCCGGGACAGGGGGCTGGGAGACCCAGTACTTC	CASSWSGTGGWETQYF
TRBV5-3	TRBD2	.	TRBJ2-7	TGTGCCAGAAGCAGGACTAGCGGCCACTACGAGCAGTACTTC	CARSRTSGHYEQYF
TRBV27	TRBD1	once	TRBJ2-1	TGTGCCAGCAGTTTAGTCCCCCCGGGACAGGGGGGGTACAATGAGCAGTTCTTC	CASSLVPPGQGGYNEQFF
TRBV19	.	.	TRBJ2-3	TGTGCCAGTAGTGAGGAGACAGGTAATTTTCCAGATACGCAGTATTTT	CASSEETGNFPDTQYF